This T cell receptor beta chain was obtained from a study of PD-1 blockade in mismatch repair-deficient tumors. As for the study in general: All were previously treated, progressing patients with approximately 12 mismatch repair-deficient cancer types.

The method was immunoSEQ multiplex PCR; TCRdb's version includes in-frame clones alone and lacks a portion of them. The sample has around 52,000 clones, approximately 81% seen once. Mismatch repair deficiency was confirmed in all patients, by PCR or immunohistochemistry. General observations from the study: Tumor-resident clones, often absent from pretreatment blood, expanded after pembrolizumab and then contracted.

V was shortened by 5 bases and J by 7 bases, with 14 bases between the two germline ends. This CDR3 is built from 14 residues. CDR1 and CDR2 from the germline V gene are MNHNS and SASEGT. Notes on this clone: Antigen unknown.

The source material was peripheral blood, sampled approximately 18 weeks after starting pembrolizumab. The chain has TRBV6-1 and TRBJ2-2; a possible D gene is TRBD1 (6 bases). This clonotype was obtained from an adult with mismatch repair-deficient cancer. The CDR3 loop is CASSRTEEIGELFF. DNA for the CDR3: TGTGCCAGCAGTAGGACAGAAGAGATCGGGGAGCTGTTTTTT.